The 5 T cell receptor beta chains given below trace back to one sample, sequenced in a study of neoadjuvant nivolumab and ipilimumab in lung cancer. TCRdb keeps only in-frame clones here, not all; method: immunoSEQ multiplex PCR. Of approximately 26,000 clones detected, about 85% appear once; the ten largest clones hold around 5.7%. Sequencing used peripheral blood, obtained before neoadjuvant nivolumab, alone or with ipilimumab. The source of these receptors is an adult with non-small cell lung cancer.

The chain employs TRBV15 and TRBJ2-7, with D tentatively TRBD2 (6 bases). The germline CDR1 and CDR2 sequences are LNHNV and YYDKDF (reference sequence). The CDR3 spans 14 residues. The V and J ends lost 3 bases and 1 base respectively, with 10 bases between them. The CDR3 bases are TGTGCCACCAGCAGGGGGGGAAATTCCTACGAGCAGTACTTC. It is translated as CATSRGGNSYEQYF.

CDR3 amino acids: CASRGQGATDTQYF. CDR3 sequence (DNA): TGTGCCAGTAGAGGACAGGGGGCCACAGATACGCAGTATTTT. This sequence joins TRBV19 and TRBJ2-3; 11 bases are shared with TRBD1. The CDR3 contains 14 residues. Germline loops: CDR1 LNHDA, CDR2 SQIVND (reference sequence). J gave up 2 bases and V 6 bases, and 1 base lay outside the gene matches.

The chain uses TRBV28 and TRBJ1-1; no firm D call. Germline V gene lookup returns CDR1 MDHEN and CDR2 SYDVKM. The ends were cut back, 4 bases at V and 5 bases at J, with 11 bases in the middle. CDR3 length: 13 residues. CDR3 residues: CASSSLGSTEAFF. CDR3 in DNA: TGTGCCAGCAGTTCCTTAGGGAGTACTGAAGCTTTCTTT.

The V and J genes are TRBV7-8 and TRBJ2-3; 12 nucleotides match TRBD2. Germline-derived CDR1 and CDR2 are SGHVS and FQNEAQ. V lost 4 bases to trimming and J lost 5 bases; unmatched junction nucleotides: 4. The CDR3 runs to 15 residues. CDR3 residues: CASSSSGGARDTQYF. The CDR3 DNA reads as TGTGCCAGCAGCTCTAGCGGGGGGGCTAGAGATACGCAGTATTTT.

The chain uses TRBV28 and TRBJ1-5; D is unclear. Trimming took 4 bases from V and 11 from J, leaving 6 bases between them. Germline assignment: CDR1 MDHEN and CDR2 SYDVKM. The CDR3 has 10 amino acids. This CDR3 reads CASSSWAQHF. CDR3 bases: TGTGCCAGCAGTTCGTGGGCCCAGCATTTT.